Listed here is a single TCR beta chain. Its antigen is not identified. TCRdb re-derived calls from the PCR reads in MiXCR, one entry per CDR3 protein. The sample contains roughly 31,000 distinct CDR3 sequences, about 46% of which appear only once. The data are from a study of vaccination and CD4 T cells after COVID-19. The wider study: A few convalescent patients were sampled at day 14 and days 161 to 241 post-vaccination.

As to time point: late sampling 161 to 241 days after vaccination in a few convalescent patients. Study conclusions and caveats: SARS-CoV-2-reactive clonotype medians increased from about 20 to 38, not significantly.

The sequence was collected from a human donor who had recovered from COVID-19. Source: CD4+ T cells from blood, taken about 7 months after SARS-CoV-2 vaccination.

This CDR3 is CASSNRLAGGVGTQYF. CDR3 DNA sequence: TGTGCCAGCAGCAATCGACTAGCGGGAGGGGTGGGGACCCAGTACTTC. The chain has TRBV7-2 and TRBJ2-7, with 14 bases that match TRBD2. The J call may be mistaken, given a closer DNA end match to TRBJ2-5. In germline, CDR1 is SGHTA, CDR2 FQGNSA. The CDR3 is made up of 16 amino acids.